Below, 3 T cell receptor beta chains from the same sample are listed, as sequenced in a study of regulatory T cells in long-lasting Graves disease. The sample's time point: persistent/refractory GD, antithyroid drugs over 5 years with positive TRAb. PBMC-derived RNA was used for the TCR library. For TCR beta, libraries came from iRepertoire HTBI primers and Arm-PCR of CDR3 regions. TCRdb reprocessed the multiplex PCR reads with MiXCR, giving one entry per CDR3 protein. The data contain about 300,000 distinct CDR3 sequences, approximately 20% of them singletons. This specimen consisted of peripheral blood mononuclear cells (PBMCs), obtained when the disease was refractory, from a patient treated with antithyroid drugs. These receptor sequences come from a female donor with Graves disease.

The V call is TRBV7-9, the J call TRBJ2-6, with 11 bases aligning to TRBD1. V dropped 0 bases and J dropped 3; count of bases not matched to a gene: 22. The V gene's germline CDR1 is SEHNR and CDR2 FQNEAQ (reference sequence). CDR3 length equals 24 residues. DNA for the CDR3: TGTGCCAGCAGCTTAGCGCCCATCGGACAGGGGGCGGCCCCCCGCCTAAATGGGGCCAACGTCCTGACTTTC. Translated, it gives CASSLAPIGQGAAPRLNGANVLTF.

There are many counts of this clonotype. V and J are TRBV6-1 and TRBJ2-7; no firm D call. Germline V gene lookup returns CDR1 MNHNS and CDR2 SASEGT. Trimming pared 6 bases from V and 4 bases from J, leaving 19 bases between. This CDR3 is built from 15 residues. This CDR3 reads CASSDGPWSWYEQYF. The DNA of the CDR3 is TGTGCCAGCAGCGATGGCCCCTGGTCTTGGTACGAGCAGTACTTC.

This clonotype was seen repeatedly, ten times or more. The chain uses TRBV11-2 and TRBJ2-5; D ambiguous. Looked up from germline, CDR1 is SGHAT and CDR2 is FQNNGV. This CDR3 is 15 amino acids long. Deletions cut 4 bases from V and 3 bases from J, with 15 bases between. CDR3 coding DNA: TGTGCCAGCAGCTCTAGACTGGCTAGGGAAGAGACCCAGTACTTC. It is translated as CASSSRLAREETQYF.